The clone carrying this T cell receptor (beta chain) was observed at least ten times. This sample was included in a study of regulatory T cells in long-lasting Graves disease. Time point indicated: newly diagnosed GD, antithyroid drugs for less than 3 months. PBMC RNA served as the TCR library source. Arm-PCR of CDR3 regions and iRepertoire HTBI primers were used to build TCR beta libraries. TCRdb reanalysed the multiplex PCR reads using MiXCR and keeps one entry per CDR3 protein. The sample holds 400,000 to 550,000 distinct CDR3 sequences, approximately 15% seen once. Trimming removed 4 bases at V and 3 bases at J, with 14 bases between. The CDR3 has 14 residues. The germline gives CDR1 SGHRS, CDR2 YFSETQ. Another study also made use of these data, one on T cells in Graves' hyperthyroidism and ophthalmopathy.

The specimen comprised peripheral blood mononuclear cells (PBMCs), sampled at new diagnosis, from a patient treated with antithyroid drugs. This sequence was found in a woman aged 25 to 39 with Graves disease. The V call is TRBV5-1, the J call TRBJ2-7; D remains unclear. The CDR3 here is CASSSGQVNYEQYF. The DNA for the CDR3 is TGCGCCAGCAGCAGTGGGCAGGTTAACTACGAGCAGTACTTC.